Presented here are 5 T cell receptor beta chains from one specimen sequenced in a study of HIV-infected patients and healthy controls. Roughly three months, about 14 weeks, into antiretroviral therapy, follow-up blood was collected. The repertoire came from unfractionated whole blood and reflected all unsorted peripheral T cells. Approximately 510 ng RNA was reverse transcribed with alpha and beta constant-region primers. Each of the alpha and beta chains got its own library through chain-specific third strand synthesis with indices. Using its own MiXCR run on the 5' RACE reads, TCRdb lists one record per CDR3 protein. Of roughly 9,000 distinct CDR3 sequences listed, around 9.3% are singletons. Source: blood, taken during antiretroviral therapy. All receptors come from an adult with HIV infection.

In this sample, this clonotype is medium-sized. This chain uses TRBV10-2 with TRBJ1-5, with TRBD1 identical over 7 bases. V lost 8 bases and J lost 5; bases outside the gene matches: 3. This CDR3 has 12 residues. Germline V gene data show CDR1 as WSHSY and CDR2 as SAAADI. The CDR3 bases are TGCGCCAGCGCTCAGGGGGATCAGCCCCAGCATTTT. This translates into CASAQGDQPQHF.

In this sample, this clonotype is medium-sized (0.01 to 0.1%). This rearrangement joins TRBV20-1 to TRBJ1-1; 7 nucleotides line up with TRBD1. Germline values: CDR1 DFQATT, CDR2 SNEGSKA (reference sequence). The ends lost 6 bases at V and 6 bases at J; junction bases unmatched: 13. This CDR3 region has 14 residues. The CDR3 region is CSADNTGAVAEAFF. DNA for the CDR3: TGCAGTGCAGATAATACAGGGGCGGTGGCTGAAGCTTTCTTT.

The chain couples TRBV5-8 to TRBJ2-1; tentative D call: TRBD1 (6 bases). Germline V gives CDR1 SGHTS, CDR2 YDEGEE. Deletions cut 5 bases from V and 3 bases from J, with 15 bases between. The CDR3 has 15 residues. CDR3 amino acids: CASSRARGFYNEQFF. The CDR3 DNA is TGTGCCAGCAGTCGAGCAAGGGGGTTCTACAATGAGCAGTTCTTC.

This clonotype has ten or more counts. The chain uses TRBV7-9 and TRBJ1-1, with TRBD1 identical over 7 bases. The trim removed 2 bases at V and 0 bases at J, leaving 3 bases unmatched. The CDR3 has 15 amino acids. Germline-derived CDR1 and CDR2 are SEHNR and FQNEAQ (reference sequence). The CDR3 DNA sequence: TGTGCCAGCAGCTTATGGGACAGCCTGAACACTGAAGCTTTCTTT. Translated: CASSLWDSLNTEAFF.

By its share, this clonotype is medium-sized. The chain links TRBV3-1 to TRBJ2-1; the D gene is possibly TRBD1 (5 bases). The CDR3 is made up of 16 amino acids. From germline, CDR1 is LGHDT and CDR2 YNNKEL (reference sequence). V lost 4 bases and J lost 0, with 13 bases in between. The CDR3 here is CASSRLRDSSYNEQFF. The CDR3 nucleotides read TGTGCCAGCAGCCGCCTACGAGACAGCTCCTACAATGAGCAGTTCTTC.